Sequencing of this T cell receptor (beta chain) was carried out in a study of control samples from healthy donors and cancer patients. Method: immunoSEQ multiplex PCR; TCRdb's copy keeps in-frame clones and lacks some. Among some 120,000 clones listed, around nine tenths were seen once. The J segment lost 8 bases and the V segment lost 1 base, leaving 7 bases of the junction unmatched. Germline values: CDR1 SNHLY, CDR2 FYNNEI. CDR3 length: 15 amino acids. Sequenced input: blood. This chain connects TRBV2 to TRBJ1-1; TRBD1 matches 10 bases. The receptor's source is a man between 18 and 29 years old in good health. CDR3 nucleotides: TGTGCCAGCAGTGAAGTGATGGTGGGACAGGGGGAAGCTTTCTTT. Protein sequence: CASSEVMVGQGEAFF.